This T cell receptor beta chain emerged from a study of T cell changes during pregnancy in multiple sclerosis. V lost 4 bases, J lost 7 bases, and 7 bases stayed unmatched. Per the germline V gene, CDR1 is PRHDT and CDR2 is FYEKMQ (reference sequence). This CDR3 has 15 amino acids. This table comes from immunoSEQ multiplex PCR, and its TCRdb copy is limited to in-frame clones, with some not included. The repertoire includes 55,000 to 65,000 clones, around 93% of them detected once, and roughly 0.33% sits in the top ten. The chain has TRBV13 and TRBJ2-2, with 9 bases lining up with TRBD1. This clonotype was sampled from a female donor with multiple sclerosis, enrolled in a pregnancy study. The source material was CD4+ T cells from peripheral blood mononuclear cells, sampled before pregnancy. CDR3 DNA sequence: TGTGCCAGCAGCTGGGGACAGGGCGACCTCGGGGAGCTGTTTTTT. Encoded protein: CASSWGQGDLGELFF.